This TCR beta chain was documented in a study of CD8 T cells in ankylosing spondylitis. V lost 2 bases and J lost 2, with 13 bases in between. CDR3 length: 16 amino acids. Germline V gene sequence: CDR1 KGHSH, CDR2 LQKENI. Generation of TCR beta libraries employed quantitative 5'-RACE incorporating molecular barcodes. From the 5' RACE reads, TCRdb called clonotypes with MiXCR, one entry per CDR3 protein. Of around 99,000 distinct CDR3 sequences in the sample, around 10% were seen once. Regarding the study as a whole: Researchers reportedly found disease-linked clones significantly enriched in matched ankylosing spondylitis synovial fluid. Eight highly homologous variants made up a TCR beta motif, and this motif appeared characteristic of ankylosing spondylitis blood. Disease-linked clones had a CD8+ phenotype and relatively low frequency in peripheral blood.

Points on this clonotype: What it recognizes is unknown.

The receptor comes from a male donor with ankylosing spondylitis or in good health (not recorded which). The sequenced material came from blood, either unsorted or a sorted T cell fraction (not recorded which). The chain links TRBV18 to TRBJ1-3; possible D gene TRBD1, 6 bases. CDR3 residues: CASSPIQGPTGNTIYF. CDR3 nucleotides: TGTGCCAGCTCACCAATACAGGGACCTACTGGAAACACCATATATTTT.